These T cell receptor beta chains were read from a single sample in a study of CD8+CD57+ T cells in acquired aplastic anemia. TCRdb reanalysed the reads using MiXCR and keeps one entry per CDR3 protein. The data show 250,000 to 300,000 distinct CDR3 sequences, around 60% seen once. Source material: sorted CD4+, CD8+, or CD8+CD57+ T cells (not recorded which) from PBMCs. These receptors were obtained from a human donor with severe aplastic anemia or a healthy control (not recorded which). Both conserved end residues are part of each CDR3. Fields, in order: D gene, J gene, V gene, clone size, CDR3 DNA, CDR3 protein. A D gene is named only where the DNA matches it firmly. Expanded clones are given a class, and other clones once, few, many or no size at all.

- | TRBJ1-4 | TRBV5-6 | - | TGTGCCAGCAGCTTGGTGGGGACCGGAGGCGAAGAACTGTTTTTT | CASSLVGTGGEELFF
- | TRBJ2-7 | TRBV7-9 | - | TGTGCCAGCAGCCAGTCCTCTGGCGGCAGCTCCTACGAGCAGTACTTC | CASSQSSGGSSYEQYF
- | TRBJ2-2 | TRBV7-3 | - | TGTGCCAGCAGCTTATGGGACTCAAACACCGGGGAGCTGTTTTTT | CASSLWDSNTGELFF
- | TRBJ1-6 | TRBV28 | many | TGTGCCAGCAGTTCCTCCAGTCGGTATAATTCACCCCTCCACTTT | CASSSSSRYNSPLHF
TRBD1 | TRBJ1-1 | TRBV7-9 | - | TGTGCCAGCAGCTTATCCGGGACAGTCCACACTGAAGCTTTCTTT | CASSLSGTVHTEAFF
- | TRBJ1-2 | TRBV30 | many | TGTGCCTGGGGGAGGGTTAACTATGGCTACACCTTC | CAWGRVNYGYTF
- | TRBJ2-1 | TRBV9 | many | TGTGCCAGCAGCGTAGCGGCAGCCAAGGGGGGTGAGCAGTTCTTC | CASSVAAAKGGEQFF
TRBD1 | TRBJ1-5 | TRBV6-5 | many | TGTGCCAGCAGTTCGCGACAGGGTAAGGCCGCCCAGCATTTT | CASSSRQGKAAQHF
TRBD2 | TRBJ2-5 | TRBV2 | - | TGTGCCAGCAGTGAAGGTGCATTAGCGGGAGGAAGCGAGACCCAGTACTTC | CASSEGALAGGSETQYF
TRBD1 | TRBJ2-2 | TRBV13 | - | TGTGCCAGCAGCTTAGGCCGGGACAGGGTATCGCCCGGGGAGCTGTTTTTT | CASSLGRDRVSPGELFF
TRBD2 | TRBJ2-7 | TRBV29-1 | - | TGCAGCGTTGAGGGGCTAGCGGCGAGCTACGAGCAGTACTTC | CSVEGLAASYEQYF
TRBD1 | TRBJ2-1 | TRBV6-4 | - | TGTGCCAGCAGTGACTCAGAGACAGGGTCCCCCCGGCTGTTCTTC | CASSDSETGSPRLFF
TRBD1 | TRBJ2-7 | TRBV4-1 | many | TGCGCCAGCAGCCAAGCCGGGGACAGCCTGATGTACGAGCAGTACTTC | CASSQAGDSLMYEQYF
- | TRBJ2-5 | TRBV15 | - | TGTGCCACCAGCAGAGTAGGTCGCCAAGAGACCCAGTACTTC | CATSRVGRQETQYF
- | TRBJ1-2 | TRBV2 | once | TGTGCCAGCTCAATGGGGGACACAGCCTATGGCTACACCTTC | CASSMGDTAYGYTF
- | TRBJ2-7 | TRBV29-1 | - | TGCAGCCCCCGATTGCGTTACCCTGGCCACGAGCAGTACTTC | CSPRLRYPGHEQYF
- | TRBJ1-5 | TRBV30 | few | TGTGCCTGGAGTGTAAGGTCTGAATATGGCAATCAGCCCCAGCATTTT | CAWSVRSEYGNQPQHF
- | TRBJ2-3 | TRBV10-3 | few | TGTGCCACCCGGGAAACTTCGACCACAGATACGCAGTATTTT | CATRETSTTDTQYF
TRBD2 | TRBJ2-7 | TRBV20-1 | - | TGCAGTGCTAGAGGGGCGGGAGACGAGCAGTACTTC | CSARGAGDEQYF
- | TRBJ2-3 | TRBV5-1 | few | TGCGCCAGCAGCTTGTTCGGGCGCACAGATACGCAGTATTTT | CASSLFGRTDTQYF
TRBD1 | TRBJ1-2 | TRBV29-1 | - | TGCAGCGTTCCCGGGACAGATCCTCATGGCTACACCTTC | CSVPGTDPHGYTF
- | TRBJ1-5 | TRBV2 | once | TGTGCCAGCAGTGCGGCTTTCGGAGGAAATCAGCCCCAGCATTTT | CASSAAFGGNQPQHF
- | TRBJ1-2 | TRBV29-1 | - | TGCAGCGCTCTGACAGAGGGCTCCTATGGCTACACCTTC | CSALTEGSYGYTF
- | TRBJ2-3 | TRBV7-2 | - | TGTGCCAGCAGCTTAATATTCAGGGCCACAGATACGCAGTATTTT | CASSLIFRATDTQYF
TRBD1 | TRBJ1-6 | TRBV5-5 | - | TGTGCCAGCAGCTTTAGGACAGGGGACGGCTCCTATAATTCACCCCTCCACTTT | CASSFRTGDGSYNSPLHF
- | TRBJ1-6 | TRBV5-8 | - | TGTGCCAGCAGCTTGAGAGGTCCTAATTCACCCCTCCACTTT | CASSLRGPNSPLHF
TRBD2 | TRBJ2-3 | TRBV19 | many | TGTGCCAGTAGTATAGAGACGACGGGGGGATTTACTAGCACAGATACGCAGTATTTT | CASSIETTGGFTSTDTQYF
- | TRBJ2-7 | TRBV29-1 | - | TGTGCCAGCAGCGCCTCAGCTAGCTACGAGCAGTACTTC | CASSASASYEQYF
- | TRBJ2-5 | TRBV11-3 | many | TGTGCCAGCAGCTTAGGCCAGGGGAGGACCCAGTACTTC | CASSLGQGRTQYF
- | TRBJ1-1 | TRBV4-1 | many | TGCGCCAGCAGCCAAGATGGTCTCGGACACCCGAACACTGAAGCTTTCTTT | CASSQDGLGHPNTEAFF
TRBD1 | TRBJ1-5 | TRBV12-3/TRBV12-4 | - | TGTGCCAGCCCAGGACAGGGGGGATTGGATCAGCCCCAGCATTTT | CASPGQGGLDQPQHF
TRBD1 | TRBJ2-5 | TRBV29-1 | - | TGCAGCGTTGAAGGCGCCAGGGGGCTAGAAGAGACCCAGTACTTC | CSVEGARGLEETQYF
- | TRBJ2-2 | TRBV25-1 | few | TGTGCCAGCAGGTCGAGAGGCGGCGGGGAGCTGTTTTTT | CASRSRGGGELFF
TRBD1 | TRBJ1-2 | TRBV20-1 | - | TGCAGTGCTAGAGAGTCAGGGGGAGGCTACACCTTC | CSARESGGGYTF
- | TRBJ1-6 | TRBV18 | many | TGTGCCAGCTCACCATCAGAAAGGGGTAATTCACCCCTCCACTTT | CASSPSERGNSPLHF
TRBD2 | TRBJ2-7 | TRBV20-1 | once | TGCAGTGCTAGATGGGGTAGCGGGCCCTACGAGCAGTACTTC | CSARWGSGPYEQYF
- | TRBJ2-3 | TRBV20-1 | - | TGCAGTGCCTCCCCACCCTCCGGGTCAGATACGCAGTATTTT | CSASPPSGSDTQYF
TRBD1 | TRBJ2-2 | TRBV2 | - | TGTGCCAGCGAGGGACAGGGAATCGGGGAGCTGTTTTTT | CASEGQGIGELFF
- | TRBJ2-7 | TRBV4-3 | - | TGCGCCAGCAGCCCCTCTCGGACCTACGAGCAGTACTTC | CASSPSRTYEQYF
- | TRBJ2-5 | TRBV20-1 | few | TGCAGTGCTAGAGATGTGGCTTTTCGAGAGACCCAGTACTTC | CSARDVAFRETQYF
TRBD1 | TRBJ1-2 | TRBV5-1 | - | TGTGCCAGCAGCAGGGATACCAGGGGGGGGCACTATGGCTACACCTTC | CASSRDTRGGHYGYTF
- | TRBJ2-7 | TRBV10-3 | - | TGTGCCATCAGTGGGGGTGGGGGCGACCCTGCTTACGAGCAGTACTTC | CAISGGGGDPAYEQYF
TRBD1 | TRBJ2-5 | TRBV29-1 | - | TGCAGCGTTGAGAGGGACAGGGGGTTCCAAGAGACCCAGTACTTC | CSVERDRGFQETQYF
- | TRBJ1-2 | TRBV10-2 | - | TGCGCCAGCAGTGAGTTGAATGACTATGGCTACACCTTC | CASSELNDYGYTF
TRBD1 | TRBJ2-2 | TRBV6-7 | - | TGTGCCAGCAGCAGACTTGGGACAGGGAGGACCGGGGAGCTGTTTTTT | CASSRLGTGRTGELFF
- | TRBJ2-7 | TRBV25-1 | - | TGTGCTAGAGATCTTCGACGGAGCTCCTACGAGCAGTACTTC | CARDLRRSSYEQYF
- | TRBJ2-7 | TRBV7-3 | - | TGTGCCAGCAGCCTCAATTTCGGATTCGAGCAGTACTTC | CASSLNFGFEQYF
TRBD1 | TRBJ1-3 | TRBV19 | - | TGTGCCAGTAGTGTCAGACAGGGCCTTCGAAACACCATATATTTT | CASSVRQGLRNTIYF
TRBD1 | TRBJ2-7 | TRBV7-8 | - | TGTGCCAGCAGCCCGTACAGGGGGCCCACCTACGAGCAGTACTTC | CASSPYRGPTYEQYF
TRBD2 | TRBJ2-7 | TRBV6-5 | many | TGTGCCAGCAGTTTTGGGACTAGTCTAAGTTACGAGCAGTACTTC | CASSFGTSLSYEQYF
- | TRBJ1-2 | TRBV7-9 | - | TGTGCCAGCAGCTCTTTTCAGGCGGCGCATTATGGCTACACCTTC | CASSSFQAAHYGYTF
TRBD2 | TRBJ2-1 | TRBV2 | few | TGTGCCAGCAGTGTAACTAGCGGGAGCTACAATGAGCAGTTCTTC | CASSVTSGSYNEQFF